One T cell receptor (beta chain) is described in this entry. Just one base apart from a much larger clone, this may be a read error. This record belongs to a study of regulatory T cells in long-lasting Graves disease. The CDR3 is 12 amino acids. V lost 8 bases and J 7 bases, leaving 14 bases between the germline ends. CDR1 is LGHNT, CDR2 FRNRAP, per germline. The time point: persistent/refractory GD, antithyroid drugs over 5 years with positive TRAb. The TCR library was made from RNA extracted from PBMCs. Library construction for TCR beta used iRepertoire HTBI primers and Arm-PCR of CDR3 regions. From the multiplex PCR reads, TCRdb called clonotypes with MiXCR, one entry per CDR3 protein. The data hold more than 300,000 distinct CDR3 sequences, with around 19% observed a single time.

The receptor comes from a female donor with Graves disease. The sample in question was peripheral blood mononuclear cells (PBMCs), obtained when the disease was refractory, from a patient treated with antithyroid drugs. The rearrangement joins TRBV12-5 to TRBJ1-2; TRBD1 might be the D (5 bases). This CDR3 reads CASWEGFFGYTF. The DNA for the CDR3 is TGTGCTAGTTGGGAGGGGTTTTTTGGCTACACCTTC. Complete variable domain (other parts from reference TRBV12-5 and TRBJ1-2): DARVTQTPRHKVTEMGQEVTMRCQPILGHNTVFWYRQTMMQGLELLAYFRNRAPLDDSGMPKDRFSAEMPDATLATLKIQPSEPRDSAVYFCASWEGFFGYTFGSGTRLTVV.